This T cell receptor (beta chain) emerged from a study of beta chain features in type 1 diabetes. Expressed TCRB transcripts were sequenced, since all the RNA that had been isolated was reverse transcribed. Here immunoSEQ multiplex PCR was the method, and the copy in TCRdb shows in-frame clones only, minus some. In the table there are 600,000 to 700,000 clones, 9.5% to 15% of which are singletons. Comment on this clone: Its antigen is as yet unknown. Other DNA sequences in this sample translate to the same CDR3.

The CDR3 covers 11 residues. V lost 3 bases to trimming and J lost 5 bases, with 5 bases between them. Germline values: CDR1 SGHDT, CDR2 YYEEEE. Study-wide findings and caveats: VDJ junctions sequenced from type 1 diabetes patients showed fewer insertions and more deletions. In all four CD4+ subsets, TCRB CDR3 length was significantly, moderately reduced in type 1 diabetes.

The sample comprised naive CD4+ T cells from blood. The rearrangement links TRBV5-6 to TRBJ2-5; D unclear. The TCR sequence derives from a young man with type 1 diabetes. The CDR3 DNA follows: TGTGCCAGCAGCTCCAGGGAGACCCAGTACTTC. Residues: CASSSRETQYF.